The rows below give T cell receptor beta chains drawn from one sample of a study of response to subunit inactivated influenza vaccine. TCRdb recomputed calls from the RT-PCR reads with MiXCR, one row per CDR3 protein. This sample yields about 780,000 distinct CDR3 sequences, of which around 18% are seen a single time; about a tenth belongs to the top ten. This sample comprised PBMCs from blood, obtained more than 4 days after vaccination. The receptor source for this set is a man over 45 who received an inactivated influenza vaccine. Each CDR3 is given with its conserved first and last residue. The D gene is left open where the match is weak. Size values are once, few and many counts, or a class for expanded clones, and some rows have none.

v_call	j_call	d_call	clone_size	cdr3_aa	cdr3_nt
TRBV10-3	TRBJ2-1	TRBD2	many	CAISEFEVLAGANEQFF	TGTGCCATCAGTGAGTTCGAAGTCTTAGCGGGAGCCAATGAGCAGTTCTTC
TRBV6-1	TRBJ1-1	NA	few	CASRKGNLDTEAFF	TGTGCCAGCAGAAAGGGGAATCTGGACACTGAAGCTTTCTTT
TRBV20-1	TRBJ1-3	NA	NA	CSASGAGEFGNTIYF	TGCAGTGCCTCGGGGGCAGGGGAATTCGGAAACACCATATATTTT
TRBV5-1	TRBJ2-5	NA	NA	CASSLALSRGRETQYF	TGCGCCAGCAGCTTGGCATTATCGAGAGGGAGAGAGACCCAGTACTTC
TRBV30	TRBJ1-2	TRBD1	NA	CAWSATGLSGYTF	TGTGCCTGGAGCGCGACAGGGTTGAGTGGCTACACCTTC
TRBV12-3/TRBV12-4	TRBJ1-2	NA	NA	CASRNRVYGYTF	TGTGCCAGCAGAAACAGGGTCTATGGCTACACCTTC
TRBV4-1	TRBJ1-4	TRBD1	few	CASSQSRDRGNEKLFF	TGCGCCAGCAGCCAGTCCCGGGACAGGGGAAATGAAAAACTGTTTTTT
TRBV14	TRBJ2-2	NA	NA	CASSRAGTLNTGELFF	TGTGCCAGCAGCCGGGCCGGGACACTGAACACCGGGGAGCTGTTTTTT
TRBV7-6	TRBJ1-4	NA	few	CASSQEQGGEKLFF	TGTGCCAGCAGCCAAGAACAGGGTGGTGAAAAACTGTTTTTT
TRBV27	TRBJ1-1	NA	few	CASSLKGGGMEAFF	TGTGCCAGCAGTTTAAAAGGGGGTGGTATGGAAGCTTTCTTT
TRBV3-1	TRBJ1-1	NA	few	CASSHRGPNTEAFF	TGTGCCAGCAGCCACCGCGGACCGAACACTGAAGCTTTCTTT
TRBV20-1	TRBJ1-5	NA	few	CSARDLTGFNQPQHF	TGCAGTGCTAGAGATCTAACAGGCTTCAATCAGCCCCAGCATTTT
TRBV2	TRBJ2-3	NA	NA	CASSEVEDTQYF	TGTGCCAGCAGTGAAGTTGAAGATACGCAGTATTTT
TRBV20-1	TRBJ2-2	NA	few	CSASVPVPGLNTGELFF	TGCAGTGCTAGCGTACCAGTACCGGGGCTGAACACCGGGGAGCTGTTTTTT
TRBV4-1	TRBJ2-5	NA	NA	CASSQVPTGFRAGEETQYF	TGCGCCAGCAGCCAGGTGCCGACGGGGTTTCGAGCGGGTGAAGAGACCCAGTACTTC
TRBV5-6	TRBJ2-3	NA	few	CASSLAIPPEDF	TGTGCCAGCAGCTTGGCCATCCCTCCCGAGGATTTT
TRBV29-1	TRBJ2-1	NA	few	CSVEPITQNEQFF	TGCAGCGTGGAGCCTATAACCCAAAATGAGCAGTTCTTC
TRBV20-1	TRBJ1-1	NA	many	CSATSPMNTEAFF	TGCAGTGCTACCAGCCCCATGAACACTGAAGCTTTCTTT
TRBV20-1	TRBJ2-7	TRBD1	few	CSARDRTGVAYEQYF	TGCAGTGCTAGAGACAGGACAGGGGTTGCCTACGAGCAGTACTTC
TRBV27	TRBJ2-1	TRBD2	few	CASSQTSGRGGYEQFF	TGTGCCAGCAGCCAGACTAGCGGGAGGGGGGGCTATGAGCAGTTCTTC
TRBV5-6	TRBJ1-1	TRBD1	NA	CASSYRTGTMNTEAFF	TGTGCCAGCAGCTACCGGACAGGGACCATGAACACTGAAGCTTTCTTT
TRBV20-1	TRBJ2-7	TRBD2	NA	CSAMTSGGLVQYF	TGCAGTGCTATGACATCGGGAGGTCTCGTGCAGTACTTC
TRBV20-1	TRBJ1-5	NA	NA	CSARAPGAKDQPQHF	TGCAGTGCTAGAGCACCGGGGGCTAAGGATCAGCCCCAGCATTTT
TRBV10-3	TRBJ1-1	NA	NA	CAISEVTTEAFF	TGTGCCATCAGTGAGGTGACGACTGAAGCTTTCTTT
TRBV20-1	TRBJ2-1	TRBD2	NA	CSARDSGGASNEQFF	TGCAGTGCTAGAGATAGCGGGGGGGCGTCCAATGAGCAGTTCTTC
TRBV9	TRBJ2-5	NA	few	CASSVGPREETQYF	TGTGCCAGCAGCGTAGGCCCCAGGGAAGAGACCCAGTACTTC
TRBV20-1	TRBJ2-5	TRBD2	few	CSARDGREGLAQYF	TGCAGTGCTAGAGATGGGAGGGAGGGGCTGGCCCAGTACTTC
TRBV4-1	TRBJ2-2	NA	NA	CASSQDMSTGELFF	TGCGCCAGCAGCCAAGATATGTCAACCGGGGAGCTGTTTTTT
TRBV2	TRBJ2-7	TRBD2	NA	CASSEVSGGLSYEQYF	TGTGCCAGCAGTGAAGTTAGCGGGGGGCTCTCCTACGAGCAGTACTTC
TRBV12-3/TRBV12-4	TRBJ2-2	NA	NA	CASSLKVAGELFF	TGTGCCAGCAGTTTAAAAGTGGCCGGGGAGCTGTTTTTT
TRBV4-3	TRBJ2-7	NA	few	CASSQGGAGQVYEQYF	TGCGCCAGCAGCCAAGGGGGTGCGGGACAAGTCTACGAGCAGTACTTC